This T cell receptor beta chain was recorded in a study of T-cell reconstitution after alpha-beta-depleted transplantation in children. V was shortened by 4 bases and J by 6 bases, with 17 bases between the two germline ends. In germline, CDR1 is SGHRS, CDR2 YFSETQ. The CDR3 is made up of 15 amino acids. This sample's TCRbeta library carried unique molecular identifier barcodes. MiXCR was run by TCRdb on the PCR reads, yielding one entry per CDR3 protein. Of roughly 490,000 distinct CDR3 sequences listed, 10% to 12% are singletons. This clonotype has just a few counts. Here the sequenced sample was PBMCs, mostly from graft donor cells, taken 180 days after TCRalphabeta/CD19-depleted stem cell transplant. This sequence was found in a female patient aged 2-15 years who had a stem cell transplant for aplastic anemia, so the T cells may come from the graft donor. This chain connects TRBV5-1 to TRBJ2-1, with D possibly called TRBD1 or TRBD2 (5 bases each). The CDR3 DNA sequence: TGCGCCAGCAGCACTCGGGACGCGACCACCAATGAGCAGTTCTTC. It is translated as CASSTRDATTNEQFF.